One and the same sample provided the 2 T cell receptor beta chains below, sequenced in a study of T-cell reconstitution after alpha-beta-depleted transplantation in children. During its preparation, the TCRbeta library received unique molecular identifiers. TCRdb re-called the PCR reads through MiXCR, storing one row per CDR3 protein. The profile covers 700,000 or so distinct CDR3 sequences, with 13% appearing a single time and around 0.8% taken by the ten largest. Sample: PBMCs, taken before TCRalphabeta/CD19-depleted stem cell transplant. The receptors here all came from a girl aged 2 to 9 with congenital amegakaryocytic thrombocytopenia, due to receive a stem cell transplant.

This clonotype was seen many times. Written as DNA, the CDR3 is TGCGCCAGCAAATTCCGACTGAATACAGATACGCAGTATTTT. Protein product: CASKFRLNTDTQYF. The genes are TRBV5-1 and TRBJ2-3; D gene unclear. This CDR3 has 14 amino acids. The ends were cut back, 6 bases at V and 3 bases at J, with 14 bases in the middle. The germline gives CDR1 SGHRS, CDR2 YFSETQ.

The chain carries TRBV4-1 and TRBJ2-7; perhaps TRBD2 as D (5 bases). This CDR3 contains 16 residues. Deletions cut 3 bases from V and 2 bases from J, with 17 bases between. Per germline, CDR1 MGHRA and CDR2 YSYEKL. In nucleotides, the CDR3 is TGCGCCAGCAGCCATGTTCTCATGGAGGAGCCCTACGAGCAGTACTTC. Protein sequence: CASSHVLMEEPYEQYF.